This T cell receptor (beta chain) was recorded in a study of CD39 and CD103 CD8 tumor-infiltrating T cells. A word on this clone: The antigen remains unidentified.

The germline V and J ends were trimmed by 3 bases and 3 bases, with 2 bases remaining between them. This CDR3 spans 11 amino acids. Germline CDR1 reads MGHDK; CDR2 reads SYGVNS. Each sorted subset gave roughly 8,500 to 110,000 cells for genomic DNA. Data came from immunoSEQ multiplex PCR; TCRdb stores just in-frame clones and leaves some out. The sample yields fewer than 1,500 clones, about three quarters seen once. CCR7 was ignored; memory CD8 cells were sorted as CD8+CD4-CD45RA-. Points from the study as a whole: Unlike DN TIL clonotypes, DP TIL clonotypes seldom appeared in blood.

This TCR was sampled from a human donor with head and neck squamous cell carcinoma. The chain couples TRBV25-1 to TRBJ1-1; no clear D gene. Specimen: CD8+ T cells sorted from blood. Noted subset: total memory CD8 T cells (CD45RA-CCR7+/-) from blood or uninvolved lymph node. As DNA, the CDR3 is TGTGCCAGCAGTGATTACACTGAAGCTTTCTTT. This gives the protein CASSDYTEAFF.